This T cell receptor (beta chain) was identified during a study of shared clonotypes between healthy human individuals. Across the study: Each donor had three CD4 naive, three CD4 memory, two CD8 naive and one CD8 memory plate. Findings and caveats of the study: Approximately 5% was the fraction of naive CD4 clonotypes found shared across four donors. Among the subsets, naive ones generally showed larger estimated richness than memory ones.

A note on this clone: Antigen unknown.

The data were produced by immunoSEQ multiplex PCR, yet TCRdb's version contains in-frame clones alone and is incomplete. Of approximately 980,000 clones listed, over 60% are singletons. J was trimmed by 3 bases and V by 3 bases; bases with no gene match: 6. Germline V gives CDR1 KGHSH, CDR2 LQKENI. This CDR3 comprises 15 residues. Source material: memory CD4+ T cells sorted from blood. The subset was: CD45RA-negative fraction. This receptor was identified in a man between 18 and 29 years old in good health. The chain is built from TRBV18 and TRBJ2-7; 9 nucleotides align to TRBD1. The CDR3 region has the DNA TGTGCCAGCTCACCGACAGGGGGAGGTAGCTACGAGCAGTACTTC. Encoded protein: CASSPTGGGSYEQYF.